The rows below give T cell receptor beta chains drawn from one sample of a study of blood T cell repertoires in COVID-19. Repertoires were generated with immunoSEQ multiplex PCR, while TCRdb's copy carries only in-frame clones and drops some. Here the sample spans hundreds of thousands of clones, around 87% being singletons. Sequencing input: peripheral blood. The receptors derive from a woman between 45 and 60 years old with COVID-19, enrolled during active disease. Each CDR3 is given with its conserved first and last residue. D genes are given only for firm matches. Clone size, where shown, is once, few, many, or a class for clones that have expanded.

TRBD1,TRBV27,TRBJ1-2,.,TGTGCCAGCAGTCCTACAGGGGGCGCACGGAGTACTAACTATGGCTACACCTTC,CASSPTGGARSTNYGYTF
TRBD1,TRBV7-9,TRBJ1-6,once,TGTGCCAGCAGCATCGGAACAGGGGGTAGAGGTAATTCACCCCTCCACTTT,CASSIGTGGRGNSPLHF
.,TRBV29-1,TRBJ2-7,.,TGCAGCGTTGAGGTCAGTCGCAACGAGCAGTACTTC,CSVEVSRNEQYF
TRBD1,TRBV9,TRBJ2-5,.,TGTGCCAGCAGCAAGGGGACAGGCAAGGGCCAAGAGACCCAGTACTTC,CASSKGTGKGQETQYF
.,TRBV5-1,TRBJ1-1,few,TGCGCCAGCAGCTTGGGGACTGAGGCTTTCTTT,CASSLGTEAFF
TRBD2,TRBV6-5,TRBJ2-1,few,TGTGCCAGCAGTTACGACAGCGGGAGGGTCGATGAGCAGTTCTTC,CASSYDSGRVDEQFF
.,TRBV15,TRBJ2-7,.,TGTGCCACCAGCAGCATCACAGTCCCCTACGAGCAGTACTTC,CATSSITVPYEQYF
TRBD1,TRBV28,TRBJ1-1,.,TGTGCCAGCAGTTATCAGGGGGCGAACACTGAAGCTTTCTTT,CASSYQGANTEAFF
.,TRBV5-6,TRBJ1-2,.,TGTGCCAGCAGCTTGAGAGGGGGAACCTATGGCTACACCTTC,CASSLRGGTYGYTF
.,TRBV5-1,TRBJ1-1,.,TGCGCCAGCAGCTTGGCCGGGGGAGGGAACACTGAAGCTTTCTTT,CASSLAGGGNTEAFF
.,TRBV11-2,TRBJ1-3,.,TGTGCCAGCAGCTTGAAGCGGTTCGGCAGGGGCTCTGGAAACACCATATATTTT,CASSLKRFGRGSGNTIYF
.,TRBV7-9,TRBJ2-7,.,TGTGCCAGCAGCTTAGCGAGACTAGGTTACTCCTACGAGCAGTACTTC,CASSLARLGYSYEQYF
.,TRBV7-8,TRBJ2-1,.,TGTGCCAGCAGCTTAGACGGGAGCTGGTCGTACAATGAGCAGTTCTTC,CASSLDGSWSYNEQFF
TRBD1,TRBV24-1,TRBJ2-1,.,TGTGCCACCAGTGACCCTCTAAGACAGGGGCCCGGCTCCTACAATGAGCAGTTCTTC,CATSDPLRQGPGSYNEQFF
.,TRBV11-2,TRBJ2-5,.,TGTGCCAGCAGCGAGCGAGGGGAGACCCAGTACTTC,CASSERGETQYF
TRBD2,TRBV2,TRBJ2-6,.,TGTGCCAGCAGCCCTCAGGCGGGAGGATCTGGGGCCAACGTCCTGACTTTC,CASSPQAGGSGANVLTF
TRBD1,TRBV7-9,TRBJ1-2,.,TGTGCCAGCAGCTTAGCAGGGGACAGGCCCTATGGCTACACCTTC,CASSLAGDRPYGYTF
TRBD2,TRBV19,TRBJ2-5,.,TGTGCCAGTAGTATAGGCGGGAGCGGGGAGACCCAGTACTTC,CASSIGGSGETQYF
.,TRBV19,TRBJ2-2,.,TGTGCCAGTAGTATAGATTCCTCCGGGACTGTGAATGGGGAGCTGTTTTTT,CASSIDSSGTVNGELFF